This paragraph reports one T cell receptor (beta chain). The data were taken from a study of OX40 agonist ivuxolimab in advanced cancers. Looking at the study overall: Enrolled patients in dose escalation had cancers that were hepatocellular carcinoma, melanoma, renal cell or head and neck cancer. Three patients got partial responses; one had hepatocellular carcinoma and two had cutaneous melanoma.

The protocol was immunoSEQ multiplex PCR, while the TCRdb copy is restricted to in-frame clones and leaves out a portion. The data show 100,000 or so clones, approximately 95% seen once. The CDR3 covers 15 residues. Germline loops: CDR1 MGHRA, CDR2 YSYEKL. Trimming took 1 base from V and 1 from J, leaving 10 bases between them. The J gene is TRBJ1-1, the V gene TRBV4-1; D uncertain. The specimen was CD4+ or CD8+ T cells sorted from blood, collected in a trial of the OX40 agonist ivuxolimab. This TCR derives from an adult with an advanced solid tumor such as melanoma, head and neck, liver or kidney cancer. Here the CDR3 reads CASSQGRGRNTEAFF. The CDR3, as DNA: TGCGCCAGCAGCCAAGGGCGGGGAAGGAACACTGAAGCTTTCTTT.